The 20 T cell receptor beta chains given below trace back to one sample, sequenced in a study of CD8 T cells in Susac syndrome. RNA was extracted with the RNeasy kit, and a quantity of about 0.45 to 1 ug was reverse transcribed using random hexamers. TCRdb re-derived calls from the immunoSEQ multiplex PCR reads in MiXCR, one entry per CDR3 protein. This table holds about 80,000 distinct CDR3 sequences, around 94% found once. The sequencing input was CD8+ T cells from PBMCs. The receptors come from a human donor in good health.

The chain combines TRBV6-7 with TRBJ1-6, with unresolved D. TRBV6-7 is labeled an ORF, and its function is uncertain. The CDR3 length is 16 residues. Deletions cut 4 bases from V and 6 bases from J, with 16 bases between. DNA for the CDR3: TGTGCCAGCAGTTCCCGACCCGCGGACGGTAATTCACCCCTCCACTTT. Translation: CASSSRPADGNSPLHF.

V and J are TRBV20-1 and TRBJ1-3, with 7 positions matching TRBD1. V dropped 0 bases and J dropped 7; count of bases not matched to a gene: 12. The CDR3 has 16 residues. CDR1 and CDR2 (germline): DFQATT, SNEGSKA (reference sequence). CDR3 in DNA: TGCAGTGCTAGAGACCCCGGACAGGCCGGATTGAACACCATATATTTT. Protein sequence: CSARDPGQAGLNTIYF.

This clonotype appeared once. The V gene is TRBV27, the J gene TRBJ2-1; D unresolved. The CDR3 loop spans 12 amino acids. Germline assignment: CDR1 MNHEY and CDR2 SMNVEV (reference sequence). V was cut by 9 bases and J by 5 bases, with 11 bases left in between. For the CDR3, the DNA is TGTGCCAGTTGGCGGCCAAACAATGAGCAGTTCTTC. Translation gives CASWRPNNEQFF.

V usage is TRBV6-1 and J usage is TRBJ2-3; TRBD1 matches at 9 bases. Germline loops: CDR1 MNHNS, CDR2 SASEGT. The CDR3 has 17 amino acids. The J segment lost 6 bases and the V segment lost 6 bases, leaving 16 bases of the junction unmatched. CDR3: CASSSPGQGRELDTQYF. The CDR3 nucleotides are TGTGCCAGCAGCTCCCCGGGACAGGGAAGGGAGCTGGATACGCAGTATTTT.

The chain joins TRBV5-4 to TRBJ2-7, with 9 bases that match TRBD1. The germline V gene encodes CDR1 SGHNT and CDR2 YYREEE (reference sequence). The CDR3 is 15 amino acids. With 0 bases clipped from V and 2 bases from J, the junction kept 3 bases outside the gene matches. CDR3 amino acids: CASSLVTGGTYEQYF. The CDR3, as DNA: TGTGCCAGCAGCTTGGTTACAGGGGGCACCTACGAGCAGTACTTC.

This clonotype occurred a few times. V and J are TRBV7-2 and TRBJ2-3, with 11 nucleotides matching TRBD2. From germline, CDR1 is SGHTA and CDR2 FQGNSA. J was trimmed by 3 bases and V by 5 bases; bases with no gene match: 4. The CDR3 sequence is 15 residues long. The CDR3 DNA is TGTGCCAGCAGCCCAGGGACTAGCGGAACAGATACGCAGTATTTT. It translates to CASSPGTSGTDTQYF.

The gene calls are TRBV9 and TRBJ1-5; TRBD1 agrees at 10 bases. V lost 0 bases, J lost 6 bases, and 6 bases stayed unmatched. Germline V lookup: CDR1 SGDLS, CDR2 YYNGEE. This CDR3 spans 16 amino acids. The CDR3 region is CASSVDDRGLGQPQHF. CDR3 coding DNA: TGTGCCAGCAGCGTAGATGACAGGGGGCTAGGTCAGCCCCAGCATTTT.

V gene TRBV20-1 combines with J gene TRBJ2-7; possibly TRBD2 for D (5 bases). This CDR3 contains 14 residues. The V end was cut by 6 bases, the J end by 2 bases, with 17 bases between. CDR1 and CDR2 from the germline V gene are DFQATT and SNEGSKA (reference sequence). CDR3 DNA: TGCAGTGCCTCCGGGGTCGGCCAGCCCTACGAGCAGTACGTC. Its translation is CSASGVGQPYEQYV.

V is TRBV2 and J is TRBJ2-1, with TRBD2 identical over 11 bases. J was trimmed by 3 bases and V by 6 bases; bases with no gene match: 4. CDR3 length equals 15 residues. Germline CDR1 reads SNHLY; CDR2 reads FYNNEI. CDR3 nucleotide sequence: TGTGCCAGCAGCCTTAGCGGGGGGGACTACAATGAGCAGTTCTTC. Amino acid sequence: CASSLSGGDYNEQFF. The entire variable domain, with the rest obtained from reference TRBV2 and TRBJ2-1, is as follows: EPEVTQTPSHQVTQMGQEVILRCVPISNHLYFYWYRQILGQKVEFLVSFYNNEISEKSEIFDDQFSVERPDGSNFTLKIRSTKLEDSAMYFCASSLSGGDYNEQFFGPGTRLTVL.

The chain recombines TRBV7-9 with TRBJ2-1; TRBD1 matches 7 bases. Germline V lookup: CDR1 SEHNR, CDR2 FQNEAQ (reference sequence). V trimming: 2 bases; J trimming: 9 bases; junction bases outside the gene matches: 4. This CDR3 contains 13 residues. The CDR3 region is CASSLSGDSEQFF. CDR3 nucleotides: TGTGCCAGCAGCTTATCAGGGGACAGTGAGCAGTTCTTC.

The V call is TRBV15, the J call TRBJ2-7; TRBD1 is a possible D gene (6 bases). The CDR3 covers 17 residues. Germline assignment: CDR1 LNHNV and CDR2 YYDKDF (reference sequence). Between the trimmed V and J ends, which lost 0 bases and 2 bases, there was a span of 17 bases. DNA for the CDR3: TGTGCCACCAGCAGAGATCCCGGCAGGGGAAGCGCCTACGAGCAGTACGTC. Translating it yields CATSRDPGRGSAYEQYV.

V gene TRBV2 combines with J gene TRBJ1-1; maybe TRBD1 (5 bases). The CDR3 consists of 13 residues. Trimming left V 5 bases short and J 1 base short, with 8 bases between. Per the germline V gene, CDR1 is SNHLY and CDR2 is FYNNEI. CDR3 protein: CASSTTGNTEAFF. CDR3 nucleotide sequence: TGTGCCAGCAGTACAACAGGGAACACTGAAGCTTTCTTT.

The chain joins TRBV5-1 to TRBJ2-3; D unresolved. Trimming took off 1 base at V and 4 bases at J, with 7 bases between the two ends. The CDR3 extends over 13 amino acids. Germline-derived CDR1 and CDR2 are SGHRS and YFSETQ. In DNA, the CDR3 is TGCGCCAGCAGCTTGAGCTTATCAGATACGCAGTATTTT. This encodes CASSLSLSDTQYF.

V and J are TRBV30 and TRBJ2-1; 14 bases map to TRBD2. Per the germline V gene, CDR1 is GTSNPN and CDR2 is SVGIG (reference sequence). V lost 2 bases, J lost 8 bases, and 8 bases stayed unmatched. CDR3 length: 16 residues. CDR3 loop: CAWSQGLAGARDEQFF. As DNA, the CDR3 is TGTGCCTGGAGTCAGGGACTAGCGGGAGCTCGCGATGAGCAGTTCTTC.

The rearrangement links TRBV20-1 to TRBJ2-1; weak D call: TRBD1 (5 bases). This CDR3 is built from 15 residues. Between the trimmed V and J ends, which lost 5 bases and 0 bases, there was a span of 14 bases. In germline, CDR1 is DFQATT, CDR2 SNEGSKA (reference sequence). In DNA, the CDR3 is TGCAGTGCTCGAAGACAGACAAGCTCCTACAATGAGCAGTTCTTC. Protein: CSARRQTSSYNEQFF.

V usage is TRBV7-9 and J usage is TRBJ1-5; a weak D match, TRBD1 (5 bases). The CDR3 has 15 residues. V was pared by 3 bases and J by 1 base, with 10 bases between. Germline loops: CDR1 SEHNR, CDR2 FQNEAQ (reference sequence). The CDR3 loop reads CASSFTGESNQPQHF. The CDR3 DNA sequence: TGTGCCAGCAGCTTCACGGGGGAGAGCAATCAGCCCCAGCATTTT.

The chain has TRBV20-1 and TRBJ2-7; 7 bases line up with TRBD1. The CDR3 loop spans 13 amino acids. Germline CDR1 is DFQATT and CDR2 is SNEGSKA (reference sequence). The junction had 9 bases not matched to a gene; V was cut back by 6 bases and J by 4 bases. CDR3 DNA sequence: TGCAGTGCCCTGGGGCAGGGGGATTACGAGCAGTACGTC. Translated: CSALGQGDYEQYV.

V is TRBV13 and J is TRBJ1-5, with D hard to call. V was pared by 0 bases and J by 7 bases, with 13 bases between. The V gene's germline CDR1 is PRHDT and CDR2 FYEKMQ (reference sequence). The CDR3 length is 15 residues. The CDR3 DNA follows: TGTGCCAGCAGCTTAGGGGCCGGCGTGGGGCAGCCCCAGCATTTT. Encoded protein: CASSLGAGVGQPQHF.

The rearrangement joins TRBV19 to TRBJ1-1, with 7 bases fitting TRBD1. Germline V gene data show CDR1 as LNHDA and CDR2 as SQIVND (reference sequence). J was trimmed by 4 bases and V by 5 bases; bases with no gene match: 7. The CDR3 has 14 residues. CDR3 DNA: TGTGCCAGTAGTTACAGGGGTGGGGGCACTGAAGCTTTCTTT. It translates to CASSYRGGGTEAFF.

This clonotype was seen only once. CDR3 coding DNA: TGTGCCAGCAGCCAAGGCTTCAGGGTTCCGAACGAGCAGTACTTC. Protein product: CASSQGFRVPNEQYF. This rearrangement joins TRBV14 to TRBJ2-7, with D possibly TRBD1 on 5 matching bases. V gave up 1 base and J gave up 5 bases, with 15 bases separating them. The CDR3 runs to 15 residues. The V gene's germline CDR1 is SGHDN and CDR2 FVKESK.